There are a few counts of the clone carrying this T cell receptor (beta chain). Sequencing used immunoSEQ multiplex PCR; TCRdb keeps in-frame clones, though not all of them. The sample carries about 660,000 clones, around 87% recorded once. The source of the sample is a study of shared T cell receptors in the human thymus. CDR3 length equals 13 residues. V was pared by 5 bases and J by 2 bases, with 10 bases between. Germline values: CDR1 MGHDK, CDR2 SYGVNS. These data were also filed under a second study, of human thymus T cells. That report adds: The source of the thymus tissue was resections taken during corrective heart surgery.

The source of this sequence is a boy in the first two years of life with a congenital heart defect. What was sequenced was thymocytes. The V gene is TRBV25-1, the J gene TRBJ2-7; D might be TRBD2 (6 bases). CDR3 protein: CASSSGDTYEQYF. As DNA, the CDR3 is TGTGCCAGCAGTTCGGGGGATACCTACGAGCAGTACTTC.